Listed here are 9 T cell receptor beta chains from one sample, sequenced in a study of control samples from healthy donors and cancer patients. Libraries were prepared by immunoSEQ multiplex PCR; TCRdb keeps only in-frame clonotypes and omits some of them. The sample shows roughly 100,000 clones, about 83% of them seen only once. The specimen sequenced was blood. Receptors were obtained from a woman aged 45 to 65 in good health.

The chain couples TRBV4-2 to TRBJ2-7; D may be TRBD1 or TRBD2 (6 bases each). Looked up from germline, CDR1 is LGHNA and CDR2 is YNFKEQ. Trimming left V 4 bases short and J 5 bases short, with 15 bases between. The CDR3 has 14 residues. The CDR3 region has the DNA TGTGCCAGCAGCCTTCGCGGGACACAAAACGAGCAGTACTTC. This codes for CASSLRGTQNEQYF.

This rearrangement joins TRBV6-6 to TRBJ1-3, with 7 bases that match TRBD1. Germline CDR1 MNHNY, CDR2 SVGAGI (reference sequence). The CDR3 runs to 15 residues. J gave up 4 bases and V 5 bases, and 8 bases lay outside the gene matches. CDR3 DNA sequence: TGTGCCAGCAGTCAAACGACAGGGTCAGGAAACACCATATATTTT. It translates to CASSQTTGSGNTIYF.

This sequence joins TRBV19 and TRBJ2-1, with 9 bases identical to TRBD2. V shed 3 bases, J shed 5 bases, and the junction held 5 bases outside the gene matches. Looked up from germline, CDR1 is LNHDA and CDR2 is SQIVND (reference sequence). The CDR3 loop spans 15 amino acids. The CDR3 here is CASSIKAGGNNEQFF. The CDR3 DNA sequence: TGTGCCAGTAGTATCAAGGCGGGAGGGAACAATGAGCAGTTCTTC. Complete variable domain (other parts from reference TRBV19 and TRBJ2-1): DGGITQSPKYLFRKEGQNVTLSCEQNLNHDAMYWYRQDPGQGLRLIYYSQIVNDFQKGDIAEGYSVSREKKESFPLTVTSAQKNPTAFYLCASSIKAGGNNEQFFGPGTRLTVL.

The V and J genes are TRBV5-4 and TRBJ2-5; TRBD2 agrees at 8 bases. V gave up 2 bases and J gave up 2 bases; unmatched junction bases: 8. The CDR3 runs 16 residues. The germline CDR1 and CDR2 sequences are SGHNT and YYREEE (reference sequence). The CDR3 loop is CASSFGLAGKQETQYF. CDR3 DNA sequence: TGTGCCAGCAGCTTTGGTTTAGCGGGGAAACAAGAGACCCAGTACTTC.

The chain has TRBV9 and TRBJ2-3; D call uncertain. CDR1 and CDR2 from the germline V gene are SGDLS and YYNGEE. The V and J ends lost 0 bases and 3 bases respectively, with 8 bases between them. The CDR3 is 14 residues long. The CDR3 coding sequence is TGTGCCAGCAGCGTAGTAATGAAGACAGATACGCAGTATTTT. It encodes CASSVVMKTDTQYF.

The V call is TRBV9, the J call TRBJ1-3, with a weak D call TRBD1 (6 bases). V lost 0 bases, J lost 4 bases, and 11 bases lay in between. The CDR3 is 15 residues long. Germline loops: CDR1 SGDLS, CDR2 YYNGEE. The CDR3 nucleotides read TGTGCCAGCAGCGTAGTTGGACAGAGCGGAAACACCATATATTTT. It translates to CASSVVGQSGNTIYF. Filled out from reference TRBV9 and TRBJ1-3, the complete variable domain reads DSGVTQTPKHLITATGQRVTLRCSPRSGDLSVYWYQQSLDQGLQFLIQYYNGEERAKGNILERFSAQQFPDLHSELNLSSLELGDSALYFCASSVVGQSGNTIYFGEGSWLTVV.

The chain links TRBV27 to TRBJ1-4; D unclear. Between the trimmed V and J ends, which lost 2 bases and 8 bases, there was a span of 15 bases. Germline loops: CDR1 MNHEY, CDR2 SMNVEV (reference sequence). This CDR3 comprises 15 residues. The CDR3 DNA reads as TGTGCCAGCAGTTTAAGAACGGCGAGCGGCGAAAAACTGTTTTTT. It encodes CASSLRTASGEKLFF.

This clone appeared a single time. The CDR3 region is CASSFRDSPLHF. In DNA, the CDR3 is TGTGCCAGCAGTTTCAGGGATTCACCCCTCCACTTT. The chain combines TRBV12-3 or TRBV12-4 with TRBJ1-6; tentatively, D is TRBD1 (5 bases). CDR3 length: 12 amino acids. V lost 3 bases and J 8 bases, leaving 5 bases between the germline ends.

In its sample, this clone was seen once. V and J are TRBV5-1 and TRBJ1-4, with D tentatively TRBD1 (5 bases). Germline CDR1 reads SGHRS; CDR2 reads YFSETQ. The CDR3 runs 14 residues. V lost 0 bases and J lost 6, with 9 bases in between. The CDR3: CASSLAGGDEKLFF. CDR3 sequence (DNA): TGCGCCAGCAGCTTGGCCGGGGGGGATGAAAAACTGTTTTTT. The variable domain in full, completed from reference TRBV5-1 and TRBJ1-4, reads KAGVTQTPRYLIKTRGQQVTLSCSPISGHRSVSWYQQTPGQGLQFLFEYFSETQRNKGNFPGRFSGRQFSNSRSEMNVSTLELGDSALYLCASSLAGGDEKLFFGSGTQLSVL.